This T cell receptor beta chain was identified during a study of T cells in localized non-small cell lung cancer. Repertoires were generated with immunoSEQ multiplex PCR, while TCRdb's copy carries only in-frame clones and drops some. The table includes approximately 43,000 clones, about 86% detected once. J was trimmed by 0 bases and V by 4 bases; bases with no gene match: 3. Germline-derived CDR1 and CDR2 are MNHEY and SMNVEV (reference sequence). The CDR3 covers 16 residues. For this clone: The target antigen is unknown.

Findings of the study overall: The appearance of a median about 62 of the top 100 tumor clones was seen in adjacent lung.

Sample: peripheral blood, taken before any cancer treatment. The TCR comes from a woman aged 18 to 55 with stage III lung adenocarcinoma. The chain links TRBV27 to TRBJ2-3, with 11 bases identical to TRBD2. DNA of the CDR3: TGTGCCAGCAGTTCCCGGACTAGCGGGAGCACAGATACGCAGTATTTT. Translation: CASSSRTSGSTDTQYF.